These 14 T cell receptor beta chains share one sample of origin, sequenced in a study of T cell responses to AZD1222 COVID-19 vaccine (TCRdb year 2021). Reading the label with the study, this specimen's time point is: about 28 days (+/-7) after the second vaccine dose. The library was prepared using the immunoSEQ multiplex PCR assay. As stored in TCRdb, this immuneACCESS dataset retains in-frame rearrangements with V and J assigned. A fraction of the clones does not appear; measured against another copy, unresolved V genes explain less than half of the discrepancy, and the remainder lacks a known reason. This sample is represented by around 140,000 clones; about 90% of them were singletons. Less than 3.5% of the sample is held by the ten biggest clonotypes. The source was peripheral blood, collected 28 days after the second AZD1222 dose. These receptors originate from an adult who received the AZD1222 COVID-19 vaccine.

The table lists this clone with a count of one. The chain combines TRBV27 with TRBJ1-1; D gene unclear. Trimming took off 0 bases at V and 2 bases at J, with 10 bases between the two ends. The CDR3 is 15 residues long. The germline CDR1 and CDR2 sequences are MNHEY and SMNVEV (reference sequence). The CDR3: CASSLSWGFNTEAFF. CDR3 in DNA: TGTGCCAGCAGTTTATCGTGGGGATTCAACACTGAAGCTTTCTTT.

The chain couples TRBV21-1 to TRBJ1-1; the table gives TRBD1 as D, unverified against the DNA. TRBV21-1 is designated a pseudogene. This CDR3 region has 14 residues. The CDR3 protein is CASTGQGGDTEAFF. The CDR3 DNA sequence: TGTGCCAGCACCGGACAGGGTGGAGACACTGAAGCTTTCTTT.

V usage is TRBV28 and J usage is TRBJ2-7; 7 nucleotides line up with TRBD2. In germline, CDR1 is MDHEN, CDR2 SYDVKM. The CDR3 sequence is 14 residues long. The J segment lost 5 bases and the V segment lost 6 bases, leaving 10 bases of the junction unmatched. CDR3 loop: CASSPVSGTHEQYF. In DNA form, the CDR3 reads TGTGCCAGCAGCCCGGTCAGCGGGACGCACGAGCAGTACTTC.

This chain links TRBV27 with TRBJ1-5; possibly TRBD1 for D (6 bases). The CDR3 contains 15 residues. Germline V CDR1 and CDR2: MNHEY, SMNVEV (reference sequence). V dropped 2 bases and J dropped 1 base, with 9 bases sitting between them. DNA of the CDR3: TGTGCCAGCAGTTTACAGGGGTTGAGCAATCAGCCCCAGCATTTT. The encoded protein is CASSLQGLSNQPQHF.

The chain recombines TRBV30 with TRBJ1-5, with no clear D. Deletions cut 0 bases from V and 6 bases from J, with 12 bases between. This CDR3 has 14 amino acids. The germline V gene encodes CDR1 GTSNPN and CDR2 SVGIG (reference sequence). The CDR3 spells CAWSVRHGGQPQHF. CDR3 in DNA: TGTGCCTGGAGTGTACGTCACGGAGGTCAGCCCCAGCATTTT.

V usage is TRBV2 and J usage is TRBJ2-7, with D tentatively TRBD2 (6 bases). The CDR3 runs 12 residues. Germline CDR1 is SNHLY and CDR2 is FYNNEI. V was cut by 6 bases and J by 0 bases, with 6 bases left in between. CDR3 nucleotide sequence: TGTGCCAGCAGCGGGAGCTCCTACGAGCAGTACTTC. It translates to CASSGSSYEQYF.

This rearrangement joins TRBV5-4 to TRBJ2-5; unclear D gene. The CDR3 covers 13 residues. The germline V gene has CDR1 SGHNT and CDR2 YYREEE (reference sequence). The V end lost 4 bases, the J end lost 5 bases, and 12 bases lay between the germline ends. CDR3 DNA sequence: TGTGCCAGCAGCCCCGATGGGCGGGAGACCCAGTACTTC. It encodes CASSPDGRETQYF.

Concerning this clone: The sample carries other DNA sequences with the same CDR3. CDR3 bases: TGTGCCAGCAGTTTTGGAGGGAACACTGAAGCTTTCTTT. Translation gives CASSFGGNTEAFF. The V gene is TRBV28, the J gene TRBJ1-1; D ambiguous. There are 13 residues in the CDR3. V lost 3 bases to trimming and J lost 1 base, with 6 bases between them. From germline, CDR1 is MDHEN and CDR2 SYDVKM.

The chain recombines TRBV5-1 with TRBJ2-3; a possible D gene is TRBD2 (5 bases). The CDR3 spans 13 residues. V was clipped by 4 bases and J by 4 bases, with 10 bases between them. The germline V gene encodes CDR1 SGHRS and CDR2 YFSETQ. The CDR3 DNA is TGCGCCAGCAGCGGGGAGCAACCAGATACGCAGTATTTT. Its protein is CASSGEQPDTQYF.

The chain combines TRBV13 with TRBJ2-1; TRBD2 matches 11 bases. The CDR3 totals 18 residues. Germline V CDR1 and CDR2: PRHDT, FYEKMQ (reference sequence). J lost 7 bases, V lost 5 bases, and 16 bases had no gene match. CDR3 region: CASSPFRGLASGRNEQFF. The CDR3 DNA sequence: TGTGCCAGCAGCCCCTTTAGGGGGCTAGCTAGCGGGAGGAATGAGCAGTTCTTC.

CDR3 sequence (DNA): TGTGCCAGCAGTTTATGGGCTAGCGGGAGTAATGAGCAGTTCTTC. Translating it yields CASSLWASGSNEQFF. This chain links TRBV27 with TRBJ2-1, with TRBD2 matching 10 bases. The J segment lost 7 bases and the V segment lost 1 base, leaving 4 bases of the junction unmatched. Germline CDR1 and CDR2: MNHEY and SMNVEV (reference sequence). CDR3 length equals 15 residues.

This chain links TRBV30 with TRBJ1-3, with D tentatively TRBD1 (6 bases). The CDR3 is 13 amino acids. Deletions cut 4 bases from V and 2 bases from J, with 9 bases between. From germline, CDR1 is GTSNPN and CDR2 SVGIG (reference sequence). The CDR3 coding sequence is TGTGCCTGGAACAGGGCTACTGGAAACACCATATATTTT. It specifies CAWNRATGNTIYF.

J is TRBJ2-7 and V is TRBV29-1; 8 positions match TRBD1. Germline V gives CDR1 SQVTM, CDR2 ANQGSEA. V trimming: 5 bases; J trimming: 2 bases; junction bases outside the gene matches: 8. The CDR3 is 14 residues long. The CDR3 here is CSVHLRTGTYEQYF. CDR3 nucleotides: TGCAGCGTTCACCTCAGGACAGGGACCTACGAGCAGTACTTC.

This clone has just one count. V usage is TRBV7-8 and J usage is TRBJ1-5, with a tentative D call TRBD1 (6 bases). Germline CDR1 and CDR2: SGHVS and FQNEAQ. Deletions cut 10 bases from V and 5 bases from J, with 21 bases between. The CDR3 spans 15 residues. The CDR3 DNA reads as TGTGCCACTCTCCCCGGGGGGGGGCGGGATCAGCCCCAGCATTTT. Protein: CATLPGGGRDQPQHF.